The 25 T cell receptor beta chains given below trace back to one sample, sequenced in a study of T cell repertoires in cytomegalovirus infection. TCRdb called the reads again in MiXCR, with one record for every CDR3 protein. Of about 160,000 distinct CDR3 sequences in the sample, less than 25% were seen once. Antigens for these TCRs are unknown. The starting material was CD8+ T cells from cultured PBMCs, obtained from culture after CMV antigen stimulation. The receptor set was obtained from a human donor in good health (CMV status not recorded). Some clones in this sample may be carry-over from other donors' samples.

This clonotype was picked up a small number of times. The gene calls are TRBV4-1 and TRBJ1-2, with D perhaps matching TRBD1 (5 bases). The germline V gene encodes CDR1 MGHRA and CDR2 YSYEKL. The CDR3 sequence is 15 residues long. The ends were cut back, 2 bases at V and 2 bases at J, with 12 bases in the middle. This CDR3 reads CASSQPGRQNYGYTF. CDR3 coding DNA: TGCGCCAGCAGCCAACCGGGACGCCAGAACTATGGCTACACCTTC.

In DNA form, the CDR3 reads TGTGCCAGCAGCGCGAGGGACAGAGGATGGACTGAAGCTTTCTTT. Translation: CASSARDRGWTEAFF. The chain couples TRBV2 to TRBJ1-1, with 7 nucleotides matching TRBD1. From germline, CDR1 is SNHLY and CDR2 FYNNEI. V gave up 6 bases and J gave up 5 bases; unmatched junction bases: 12. The CDR3 extends over 15 amino acids.

This clonotype has only a few counts. This chain uses TRBV7-9 with TRBJ2-7, with D hard to call. V was trimmed by 4 bases and J by 0 bases, leaving 13 bases between them. CDR3 length: 15 amino acids. The germline V gene encodes CDR1 SEHNR and CDR2 FQNEAQ (reference sequence). The CDR3 protein is CASSSYRTHSYEQYF. The CDR3 nucleotides are TGTGCCAGCAGCTCTTACCGGACGCACTCCTACGAGCAGTACTTC.

This clonotype was detected only a few times. The gene calls are TRBV4-3 and TRBJ2-7; D assignment may be TRBD1 or TRBD2 (5 bases each). The CDR3 totals 13 residues. Germline CDR1 and CDR2: LGHNA and YSLEER. V was clipped by 4 bases and J by 3 bases, with 10 bases between them. The CDR3 coding sequence is TGCGCCAGCAGCCGGGGACGGGGCTACGAGCAGTACTTC. This encodes CASSRGRGYEQYF.

The table lists this clonotype with a few counts. The genes are TRBV28 and TRBJ2-7; 9 nucleotides match TRBD2. Trimming removed 5 bases from V and 7 bases from J; junction bases left unmatched: 15. Germline V CDR1 and CDR2: MDHEN, SYDVKM. CDR3 length: 16 amino acids. CDR3 bases: TGTGCCAGCAGTCCCCCCGCTAGCGGGGTCTCCCGGGAGCAGTACTTC. Translation: CASSPPASGVSREQYF.

A few counts support this clonotype. The chain carries TRBV7-9 and TRBJ2-1; possibly TRBD1 for D (5 bases). Trimming removed 3 bases from V and 0 bases from J, with 9 bases in between. CDR1 and CDR2 from the germline V gene are SEHNR and FQNEAQ (reference sequence). CDR3 length equals 15 residues. The CDR3 loop reads CASSFYRSSYNEQFF. Here the CDR3 DNA reads TGTGCCAGCAGCTTTTACAGGAGCTCCTACAATGAGCAGTTCTTC.

This sequence joins TRBV7-2 and TRBJ1-2; a possible D gene is TRBD1 (5 bases). The CDR3 length is 12 residues. CDR1 is SGHTA, CDR2 FQGNSA, per germline. The V gene lost 3 bases and the J gene lost 4 bases, with 6 bases spanning the gap. The CDR3 DNA sequence: TGTGCCAGCAGCTTCCAGGGCTATGGCTACACCTTC. Amino acid sequence: CASSFQGYGYTF. The full variable domain, in which reference TRBV7-2 and TRBJ1-2 provide the parts outside the CDR3, is GAGVSQSPSNKVTEKGKDVELRCDPISGHTALYWYRQSLGQGLEFLIYFQGNSAPDKSGLPSDRFSAERTGGSVSTLTIQRTQQEDSAVYLCASSFQGYGYTFGSGTRLTVV.

CDR3: CASRAHLEPQHF. The CDR3 DNA reads TGTGCCAGCAGAGCACATCTAGAGCCCCAGCATTTT. This sequence joins TRBV2 and TRBJ1-5, with unresolved D. Trimming took 6 bases from V and 8 from J, leaving 11 bases between them. Germline V gene data show CDR1 as SNHLY and CDR2 as FYNNEI. This CDR3 is built from 12 residues.

This clonotype was counted only a few times. The genes are TRBV7-2 and TRBJ2-7; 10 bases match TRBD1. CDR1 and CDR2 from the germline V gene are SGHTA and FQGNSA. Trimming cost V 6 bases and J 4 bases; bases outside gene matches: 9. This CDR3 spans 15 amino acids. As DNA, the CDR3 is TGTGCCAGCAGTTTCGACAGGGGGCGCAAATACGAGCAGTACTTC. Translating it yields CASSFDRGRKYEQYF. Looking up the rest from reference TRBV7-2 and TRBJ2-7 gives the full variable domain: GAGVSQSPSNKVTEKGKDVELRCDPISGHTALYWYRQSLGQGLEFLIYFQGNSAPDKSGLPSDRFSAERTGGSVSTLTIQRTQQEDSAVYLCASSFDRGRKYEQYFGPGTRLTVT.

V is TRBV7-6 and J is TRBJ2-7; D not certain. CDR1 is SGHVS, CDR2 FNYEAQ, per germline. CDR3 length: 13 residues. The V gene lost 0 bases and the J gene lost 5 bases, with 8 bases spanning the gap. The DNA of the CDR3 is TGTGCCAGCAGCTTAGCGGGGTGGGACGAGCAGTACTTC. It specifies CASSLAGWDEQYF.

This clonotype was seen only a few times. This chain links TRBV27 with TRBJ2-1; D unclear. V was clipped by 5 bases and J by 9 bases, with 14 bases between them. This CDR3 region has 13 residues. Per the germline V gene, CDR1 is MNHEY and CDR2 is SMNVEV (reference sequence). This CDR3 reads CASSMGRLTEQFF. The DNA of the CDR3 is TGTGCCAGCAGTATGGGCCGATTGACTGAGCAGTTCTTC.

This clonotype was seen a few times. V and J are TRBV7-8 and TRBJ2-7, with 8 bases fitting TRBD2. Unmatched junction bases numbered 14, after V lost 5 bases and J lost 2 bases. CDR1 and CDR2 (germline): SGHVS, FQNEAQ. The CDR3 runs to 17 residues. The CDR3 region is CASSHPPKLADPYEQYF. The CDR3 region has the DNA TGTGCCAGCAGCCACCCCCCCAAACTAGCGGATCCCTACGAGCAGTACTTC.

V gene TRBV7-6 combines with J gene TRBJ2-7; D is undetermined. The CDR3 has 14 amino acids. Germline V lookup: CDR1 SGHVS, CDR2 FNYEAQ. Trimming pared 2 bases from V and 3 bases from J, leaving 11 bases between. CDR3 in amino acids: CASSLSIGNYEQYF. The CDR3 DNA reads as TGTGCCAGCAGCTTAAGCATTGGCAACTACGAGCAGTACTTC.

V gene TRBV4-3 combines with J gene TRBJ2-1; the D is unclear. Germline loops: CDR1 LGHNA, CDR2 YSLEER. V was clipped by 0 bases and J by 6 bases, with 18 bases between them. The CDR3 totals 17 residues. This CDR3 is CASSQDRAAVLGNEQFF. In DNA form, the CDR3 reads TGCGCCAGCAGCCAAGATCGGGCCGCCGTCCTAGGCAATGAGCAGTTCTTC.

This clonotype was seen only a few times. The chain joins TRBV12-3 or TRBV12-4 to TRBJ2-2; D possibly corresponds to TRBD2 (5 bases). Trimming took off 11 bases at V and 6 bases at J, with 13 bases between the two ends. The CDR3 loop spans 12 amino acids. CDR3 in DNA: TGTGCCGTGCGTGAGGGAGCCGGGGAGCTGTTTTTT. Translation: CAVREGAGELFF.

The chain is built from TRBV7-9 and TRBJ2-6; TRBD1 is a possible D gene (6 bases). CDR3 length: 16 amino acids. Germline CDR1 SEHNR, CDR2 FQNEAQ (reference sequence). V lost 5 bases and J lost 3, with 14 bases in between. CDR3 DNA sequence: TGTGCCAGCAGCCCCTCAAGAGGGGGTGGGGCCAACGTCCTGACTTTC. Translated, it gives CASSPSRGGGANVLTF.

The chain combines TRBV12-3 or TRBV12-4 with TRBJ2-3; the D is unclear. Deletions cut 1 base from V and 0 bases from J, with 5 bases between. The CDR3 extends over 14 amino acids. The CDR3 bases are TGTGCCAGCAGTTTAGTCAGTAGCACAGATACGCAGTATTTT. This translates into CASSLVSSTDTQYF.

This clonotype was seen a handful of times. The V call is TRBV7-2, the J call TRBJ2-3, with D possibly called TRBD1 or TRBD2 (6 bases each). The CDR3 loop spans 16 amino acids. Trimming cost V 1 base and J 1 base, with 12 bases left between them. Germline V gives CDR1 SGHTA, CDR2 FQGNSA. Written as DNA, the CDR3 is TGTGCCAGCAGCTTAGGAGGGGGGCCCCGCACAGATACGCAGTATTTT. Translating gives CASSLGGGPRTDTQYF.

This rearrangement joins TRBV18 to TRBJ2-3; D call uncertain. CDR3 length: 13 amino acids. V lost 4 bases to trimming and J lost 5 bases, with 10 bases between them. Germline V gene lookup returns CDR1 KGHSH and CDR2 LQKENI. CDR3 nucleotide sequence: TGTGCCAGCTCACTCGACGACGGAGATACGCAGTATTTT. This sequence encodes CASSLDDGDTQYF. The full variable domain, rest sourced from reference TRBV18 and TRBJ2-3, is NAGVMQNPRHLVRRRGQEARLRCSPMKGHSHVYWYRQLPEEGLKFMVYLQKENIIDESGMPKERFSAEFPKEGPSILRIQQVVRGDSAAYFCASSLDDGDTQYFGPGTRLTVL.

This clonotype showed up just a few times. V is TRBV27 and J is TRBJ2-2; 9 positions match TRBD2. V dropped 2 bases and J dropped 4; count of bases not matched to a gene: 8. CDR1 and CDR2 from the germline V gene are MNHEY and SMNVEV (reference sequence). This CDR3 is 17 amino acids long. DNA of the CDR3: TGTGCCAGCAGTTTAGTCAATAGCGGGGGAGCCACCGGGGAGCTGTTTTTT. It encodes CASSLVNSGGATGELFF.

This clonotype occurred a few times. The CDR3 sequence: CASSQDSGVRTDTQYF. The CDR3 nucleotides are TGCGCCAGCAGCCAAGATAGCGGGGTGCGCACAGATACGCAGTATTTT. J is TRBJ2-3 and V is TRBV4-1, with 8 bases lining up with TRBD2. This CDR3 region has 16 residues. From germline, CDR1 is MGHRA and CDR2 YSYEKL. V was clipped by 0 bases and J by 1 base; unmatched bases: 3.

This chain links TRBV7-2 with TRBJ2-7; perhaps TRBD2 as D (5 bases). V gave up 0 bases and J gave up 7 bases, with 10 bases separating them. Germline V gene data show CDR1 as SGHTA and CDR2 as FQGNSA. The CDR3 consists of 13 residues. The CDR3 sequence: CASSLALGEEQYF. The CDR3 bases are TGTGCCAGCAGCTTAGCGCTCGGGGAAGAGCAGTACTTC.

CDR3 in DNA: TGTGCCAGCAGCTTAGGGGGGGGACAGTTAATCTACGAGCAGTACTTC. It codes for CASSLGGGQLIYEQYF. The chain combines TRBV7-2 with TRBJ2-7; TRBD1 or TRBD2 may be the D gene (7 bases each). V gave up 1 base and J gave up 3 bases, with 16 bases separating them. The CDR3 length is 16 residues. Germline CDR1 and CDR2: SGHTA and FQGNSA.

V usage is TRBV7-6 and J usage is TRBJ2-1; 15 bases map to TRBD2. This CDR3 comprises 20 residues. Germline V gene sequence: CDR1 SGHVS, CDR2 FNYEAQ. V gave up 5 bases and J gave up 0 bases; unmatched junction bases: 11. The CDR3 loop is CASSGQRTSGGAISYNEQFF. DNA for the CDR3: TGTGCCAGCAGCGGACAACGGACTAGCGGGGGGGCCATCTCCTACAATGAGCAGTTCTTC.

The chain carries TRBV6-1 and TRBJ2-1; 9 nucleotides match TRBD2. Germline V gene data show CDR1 as MNHNS and CDR2 as SASEGT. The CDR3 extends over 15 amino acids. J was trimmed by 5 bases and V by 4 bases; bases with no gene match: 6. The CDR3 coding sequence is TGTGCCAGCAGTGGGTGGCTAGCGGGGAACAATGAGCAGTTCTTC. Protein product: CASSGWLAGNNEQFF.